The sequence of this T cell receptor beta chain was determined in a study of CD8 T cells in ankylosing spondylitis. Findings and limits, study-wide: Relatively scarce in peripheral blood, disease-linked clones were CD8+.

This CDR3 is 16 amino acids long. From germline, CDR1 is SGHVS and CDR2 FQNEAQ. The V end lost 1 base, the J end lost 6 bases, and 17 bases lay between the germline ends. As the method for making TCR beta libraries, quantitative 5'-RACE with molecular barcodes was used. MiXCR, applied by TCRdb to the 5' RACE reads, yields one record per CDR3 protein. The sample yields roughly 100,000 distinct CDR3 sequences, more than 20% seen once. As to this clonotype: Its specificity is not known.

The V gene is TRBV7-8, the J gene TRBJ2-3, with unresolved D. The sequenced sample consisted of synovial fluid, either unsorted or a sorted T cell fraction (not recorded which). This TCR was sampled from a male donor with ankylosing spondylitis. DNA for the CDR3: TGTGCCAGCAGCTTAGTCCCCACGCCCGTGGTGGATACGCAGTATTTT. Translation: CASSLVPTPVVDTQYF.